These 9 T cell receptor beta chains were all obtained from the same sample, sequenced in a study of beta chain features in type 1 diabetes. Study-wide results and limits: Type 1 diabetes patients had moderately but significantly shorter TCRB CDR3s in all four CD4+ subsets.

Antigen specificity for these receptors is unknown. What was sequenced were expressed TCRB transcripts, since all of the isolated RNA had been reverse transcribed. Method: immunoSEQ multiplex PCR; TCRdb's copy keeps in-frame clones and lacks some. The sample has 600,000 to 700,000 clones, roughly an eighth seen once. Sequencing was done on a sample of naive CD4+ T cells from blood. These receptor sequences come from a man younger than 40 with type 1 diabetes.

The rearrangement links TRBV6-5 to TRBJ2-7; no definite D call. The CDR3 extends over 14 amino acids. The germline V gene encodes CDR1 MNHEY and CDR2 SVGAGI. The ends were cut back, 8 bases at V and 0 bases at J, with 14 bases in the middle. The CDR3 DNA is TGTGCCAGCTCCTTGAAAGGCTTCTCCTACGAGCAGTACTTC. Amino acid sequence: CASSLKGFSYEQYF.

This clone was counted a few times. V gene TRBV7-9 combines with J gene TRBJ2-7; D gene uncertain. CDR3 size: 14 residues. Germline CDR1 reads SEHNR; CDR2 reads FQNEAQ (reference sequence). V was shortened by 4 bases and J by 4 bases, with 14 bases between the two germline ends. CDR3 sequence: CASSYSYSPYEQYF. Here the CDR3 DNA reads TGTGCCAGCAGCTACTCCTATTCACCATACGAGCAGTACTTC.

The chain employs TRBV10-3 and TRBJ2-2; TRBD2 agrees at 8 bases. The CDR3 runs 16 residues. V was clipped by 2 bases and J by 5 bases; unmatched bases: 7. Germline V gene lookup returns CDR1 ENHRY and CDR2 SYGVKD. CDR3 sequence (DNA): TGTGCCATCAGTGAGCACGGCGGGGGGCTGACCGGGGAGCTGTTTTTT. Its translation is CAISEHGGGLTGELFF.

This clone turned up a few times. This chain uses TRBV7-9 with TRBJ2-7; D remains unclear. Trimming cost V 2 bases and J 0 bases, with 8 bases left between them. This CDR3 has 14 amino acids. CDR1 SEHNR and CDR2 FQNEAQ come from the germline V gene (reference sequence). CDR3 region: CASSLNVGSYEQYF. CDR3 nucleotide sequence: TGTGCCAGCAGCTTAAATGTAGGCTCCTACGAGCAGTACTTC.

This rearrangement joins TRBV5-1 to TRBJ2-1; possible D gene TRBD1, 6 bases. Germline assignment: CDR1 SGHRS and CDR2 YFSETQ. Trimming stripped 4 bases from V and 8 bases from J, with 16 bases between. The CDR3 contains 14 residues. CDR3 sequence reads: CASSKQQGFDEQFF. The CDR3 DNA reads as TGCGCCAGCAGCAAACAACAGGGTTTCGATGAGCAGTTCTTC. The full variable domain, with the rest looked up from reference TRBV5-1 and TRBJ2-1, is KAGVTQTPRYLIKTRGQQVTLSCSPISGHRSVSWYQQTPGQGLQFLFEYFSETQRNKGNFPGRFSGRQFSNSRSEMNVSTLELGDSALYLCASSKQQGFDEQFFGPGTRLTVL.

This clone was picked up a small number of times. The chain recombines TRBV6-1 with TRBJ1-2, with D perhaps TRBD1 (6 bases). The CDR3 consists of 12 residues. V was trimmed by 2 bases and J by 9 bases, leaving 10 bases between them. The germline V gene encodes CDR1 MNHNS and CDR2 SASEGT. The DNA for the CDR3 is TGTGCCAGCAGTGAACCCGGGGGCAGCTACACCTTC. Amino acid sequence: CASSEPGGSYTF.

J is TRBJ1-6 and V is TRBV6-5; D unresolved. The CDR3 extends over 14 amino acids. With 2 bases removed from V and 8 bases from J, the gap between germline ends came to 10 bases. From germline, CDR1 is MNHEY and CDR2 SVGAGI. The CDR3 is CASSYGVSDSPLHF. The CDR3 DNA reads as TGTGCCAGCAGTTACGGGGTTTCGGATTCACCCCTCCACTTT.

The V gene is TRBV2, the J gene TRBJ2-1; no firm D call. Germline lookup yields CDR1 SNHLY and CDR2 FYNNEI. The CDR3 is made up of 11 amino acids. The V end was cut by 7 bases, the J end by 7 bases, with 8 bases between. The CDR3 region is CASNEGNEQFF. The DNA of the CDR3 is TGTGCCAGCAACGAAGGGAATGAGCAGTTCTTC.

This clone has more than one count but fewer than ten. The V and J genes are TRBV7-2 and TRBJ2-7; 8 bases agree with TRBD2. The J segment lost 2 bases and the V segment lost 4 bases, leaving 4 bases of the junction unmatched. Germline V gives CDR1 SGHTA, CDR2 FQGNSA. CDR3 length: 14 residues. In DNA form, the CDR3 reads TGTGCCAGCAGCTCGGGACTAGTAACCTACGAGCAGTACTTC. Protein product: CASSSGLVTYEQYF. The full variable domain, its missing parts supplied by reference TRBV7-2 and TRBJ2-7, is GAGVSQSPSNKVTEKGKDVELRCDPISGHTALYWYRQSLGQGLEFLIYFQGNSAPDKSGLPSDRFSAERTGGSVSTLTIQRTQQEDSAVYLCASSSGLVTYEQYFGPGTRLTVT.